Following are 16 T cell receptor beta chains from one sample sequenced in a study (dated by TCRdb to 2014 to 2015). To prepare the library, 5' RACE was applied. Sequencing was performed on an Illumina MiSeq. TCRdb trimmed public reads at Q25 via fastp, called clones via MiXCR and kept in-frame beta chains. Rows with a matching CDR3 protein are joined into one entry that keeps the most common DNA and genes. The sample table contains tens of thousands of distinct CDR3 sequences; only one count was recorded for approximately 30% of them. The top ten hold 3.5% to 4% of the sample. Sequenced material: naive CD4+ T cells sorted from a lymph node. The cell subset or site label corresponds to: naive CD4+ T cells, CD4+CD45RA+CD25-. The receptors derive from a female donor with breast cancer.

This clonotype came up many times. This chain uses TRBV27 with TRBJ2-5; 15 bases map to TRBD2. The CDR3 spans 15 residues. Germline V gene data show CDR1 as MNHEY and CDR2 as SMNVEV (reference sequence). The trim removed 6 bases at V and 4 bases at J, leaving 3 bases unmatched. Here the CDR3 DNA reads TGTGCCAGCAGGGGACTAGCGGGGGGTCTAGAGACCCAGTACTTC. This encodes CASRGLAGGLETQYF.

Many counts were recorded for this clonotype. The J gene is TRBJ2-7, the V gene TRBV7-6; 10 bases align to TRBD2. Looked up from germline, CDR1 is SGHVS and CDR2 is FNYEAQ. J gave up 2 bases and V 5 bases, and 6 bases lay outside the gene matches. The CDR3 totals 15 residues. CDR3 loop: CASSQAGTSAYEQYF. CDR3 sequence (DNA): TGTGCCAGCAGCCAAGCGGGGACTAGCGCCTACGAGCAGTACTTC.

In its sample, this clonotype is medium-sized. This sequence joins TRBV28 and TRBJ1-5; 9 bases match TRBD1. The CDR3 is made up of 16 amino acids. V lost 7 bases, J lost 0 bases, and 7 bases stayed unmatched. CDR1 and CDR2 (germline): MDHEN, SYDVKM. CDR3 loop: CASTTPGQGSNQPQHF. CDR3 DNA: TGTGCCAGCACGACTCCGGGACAGGGTAGCAATCAGCCCCAGCATTTT.

V and J are TRBV6-1 and TRBJ2-7; D is uncertain. V shed 4 bases and J shed 6 bases, with 13 bases lying between them. This CDR3 is built from 13 residues. Germline V gene lookup returns CDR1 MNHNS and CDR2 SASEGT. The CDR3 DNA reads as TGTGCCAGCAGTGTCGGGTCTTTGAGCGAGCAGTACTTC. Amino acid sequence: CASSVGSLSEQYF.

There are many counts of this clonotype. The rearrangement links TRBV7-2 to TRBJ2-1, with D unresolved. With 2 bases removed from V and 11 bases from J, the gap between germline ends came to 7 bases. Germline V gives CDR1 SGHTA, CDR2 FQGNSA. CDR3 length equals 11 residues. The DNA of the CDR3 is TGTGCCAGCAGCTTAACCATGCAGCAGTTCTTC. Residues: CASSLTMQQFF.

In this sample, this clonotype turned up a few times. This may arise from a read error, as a much more abundant clone is one base away. CDR3 residues: CGSSQGGRAGDEQFF. The CDR3 coding sequence is TGTGGCAGCAGCCAAGGGGGCAGGGCAGGGGATGAGCAGTTCTTC. The chain is built from TRBV4-2 and TRBJ2-1; TRBD1 aligns across 7 bases. The CDR3 is made up of 15 amino acids. Germline assignment: CDR1 LGHNA and CDR2 YNFKEQ.

The genes are TRBV4-1 and TRBJ1-5; D is perhaps TRBD1 (6 bases). V lost 2 bases, J lost 0 bases, and 20 bases lay in between. The CDR3 covers 19 residues. Per germline, CDR1 MGHRA and CDR2 YSYEKL. Here the CDR3 reads CASSQRRDKRGASNQPQHF. The DNA of the CDR3 is TGCGCCAGCAGCCAAAGAAGGGACAAGCGGGGGGCTAGCAATCAGCCCCAGCATTTT.

In DNA form, the CDR3 reads TGTGCCAGCAGTACGGGACAGGGGAAATCTGGGGCCAACGTCCTGACTTTC. Its protein is CASSTGQGKSGANVLTF. V is TRBV12-3 or TRBV12-4 and J is TRBJ2-6; 10 bases align to TRBD1. V trimming: 5 bases; J trimming: 1 base; junction bases outside the gene matches: 5. The CDR3 is 17 amino acids.

This clonotype was seen ten or more times. This sequence joins TRBV27 and TRBJ2-7, with D uncertain. The germline V gene has CDR1 MNHEY and CDR2 SMNVEV (reference sequence). This CDR3 has 11 residues. Trimming removed 4 bases from V and 2 bases from J, with 3 bases in between. The CDR3 DNA is TGTGCCAGCAGTTCCACCTACGAGCAGTACTTC. It translates to CASSSTYEQYF.

The chain combines TRBV28 with TRBJ2-3; D gene ambiguous. Germline V CDR1 and CDR2: MDHEN, SYDVKM. The CDR3 has 12 amino acids. Trimming cost V 5 bases and J 4 bases, with 7 bases left between them. CDR3 amino acids: CASSPSPDTQYF. The CDR3 DNA sequence: TGTGCCAGCAGTCCCTCTCCAGATACGCAGTATTTT.

This clonotype has just a few counts. The rearrangement uses TRBV7-2 and TRBJ2-5; the match to TRBD2 covers 11 bases. Germline loops: CDR1 SGHTA, CDR2 FQGNSA. The CDR3 sequence is 16 residues long. V trimming: 5 bases; J trimming: 5 bases; junction bases outside the gene matches: 10. The CDR3 here is CASSPLAGGLRETQYF. DNA for the CDR3: TGTGCCAGCAGCCCCTTAGCGGGAGGGTTACGGGAGACCCAGTACTTC.

This clonotype was counted ten times or more. The chain recombines TRBV12-3 or TRBV12-4 with TRBJ2-3; D is unresolved. The V and J ends lost 4 bases and 4 bases respectively, with 9 bases between them. This CDR3 contains 13 residues. This CDR3 reads CASSSVMADTQYF. CDR3 bases: TGTGCCAGCAGTTCTGTTATGGCAGATACGCAGTATTTT.

This clonotype was seen ten or more times. The rearrangement joins TRBV20-1 to TRBJ2-5, with D perhaps TRBD2 (6 bases). V lost 5 bases and J 0 bases, leaving 13 bases between the germline ends. From germline, CDR1 is DFQATT and CDR2 SNEGSKA (reference sequence). CDR3 size: 14 residues. CDR3 residues: CSALSEGDQETQYF. The DNA for the CDR3 is TGCAGTGCTCTGTCGGAGGGAGACCAAGAGACCCAGTACTTC.

The J gene is TRBJ1-2, the V gene TRBV7-9; 8 positions match TRBD1. Trimming at V came to 5 bases and at J to 3 bases, leaving 8 bases not matched to a gene. The CDR3 sequence is 15 residues long. Germline assignment: CDR1 SEHNR and CDR2 FQNEAQ (reference sequence). The DNA for the CDR3 is TGTGCCAGCAGCAACCGACAGGGGAAAGACTATGGCTACACCTTC. Its translation: CASSNRQGKDYGYTF.

This clonotype showed up many times. The genes are TRBV27 and TRBJ2-5; 12 bases map to TRBD2. The CDR3 is made up of 15 amino acids. V lost 4 bases to trimming and J lost 5 bases; unmatched junction nucleotides: 5. In germline, CDR1 is MNHEY, CDR2 SMNVEV (reference sequence). This CDR3 is CASSSSGGAGETQYF. The CDR3 DNA reads TGTGCCAGCAGTTCTAGCGGGGGGGCCGGGGAGACCCAGTACTTC.

J is TRBJ2-1 and V is TRBV7-3, with D possibly TRBD1 on 6 matching bases. Germline values: CDR1 SGHTA, CDR2 FQGTGA. CDR3 size: 15 residues. The germline V and J ends were trimmed by 2 bases and 3 bases, with 11 bases remaining between them. The CDR3 DNA reads TGTGCCAGCAGCTTACAAGCAGGGGACTACAATGAGCAGTTCTTC. Translating it yields CASSLQAGDYNEQFF.